The clone carrying this T cell receptor beta chain was detected a few times. Only in-frame clones appear in the TCRdb table, and some are missing; sequencing was by immunoSEQ multiplex PCR. The sample holds 1.5 million to 2.5 million clones, roughly 95% seen once. This sample is drawn from a study of shared clonotypes between healthy human individuals. Turning to the study itself: The donor pool was made up of two women and a few men aged 18 to 49. Every donor yielded three CD4 naive, three CD4 memory, two CD8 naive and one CD8 memory plate.

Naivety among CD8 cells was defined by CD45RO negativity and positive CCR7 selection, thereby excluding terminally differentiated effector memory CD45RA+ cells. Trimming took 5 bases from V and 4 from J; bases not matched to a gene: 2. The CDR3 spans 13 residues. Germline lookup yields CDR1 MNHEY and CDR2 SMNVEV (reference sequence). The rearrangement links TRBV27 to TRBJ1-2, with 9 positions matching TRBD1. The clonotype comes from a man between 18 and 29 years old in good health. The sequencing sample was made of naive CD8+ T cells sorted from blood. The CDR3 DNA reads TGTGCCAGCAGTCCGACAGGGGGCTATGGCTACACCTTC. This translates into CASSPTGGYGYTF.